This passage covers 24 T cell receptor beta chains from one sample sequenced in a study of cytomegalovirus exposure and HLA in healthy donors. 60 Vbeta and 13 Jbeta primers were used in PCR. Using immunoSEQ multiplex PCR, the repertoire was profiled, and TCRdb retains in-frame clones only, with some absent. Among tens of thousands of clones listed, over 60% were seen once. The sequencing input was PBMCs. These receptors all stem from a woman in her 40s in good health and CMV-seropositive.

The chain couples TRBV4-3 to TRBJ2-1; D may be TRBD1 (6 bases). CDR1 and CDR2 from the germline V gene are LGHNA and YSLEER. The CDR3 runs to 16 residues. Trimming shortened V by 0 bases and J by 3 bases, and 12 bases separated the two germline ends. The CDR3 bases are TGCGCCAGCAGCCAAGATATCAGCAGGGGCTACAATGAGCAGTTCTTC. Its protein product is CASSQDISRGYNEQFF.

A few counts support this clone. The V call is TRBV7-2, the J call TRBJ2-3, with 10 bases that match TRBD2. The V gene end was trimmed by 5 bases and the J gene end by 4 bases; junction bases not matched to a gene: 3. The CDR3 contains 14 residues. Per germline, CDR1 SGHTA and CDR2 FQGNSA. The CDR3 nucleotides read TGTGCCAGCAGCCGCGGACTAGCGGCAGATACGCAGTATTTT. The encoded protein is CASSRGLAADTQYF.

The chain uses TRBV12-5 and TRBJ1-5; D ambiguous. Germline lookup yields CDR1 LGHNT and CDR2 FRNRAP. The CDR3 spans 13 residues. Trimming pared 7 bases from V and 3 bases from J, leaving 10 bases between. The CDR3, as DNA: TGTGCTAGTGTAGGAGCGGACAATCAGCCCCAGCATTTT. Encoded protein: CASVGADNQPQHF.

The chain carries TRBV9 and TRBJ2-1; 12 positions agree with TRBD2. The CDR3 covers 16 residues. The trim removed 2 bases at V and 8 bases at J, leaving 8 bases unmatched. Per the germline V gene, CDR1 is SGDLS and CDR2 is YYNGEE. The CDR3 region is CASSVGRLAGEYEQFF. The CDR3 region has the DNA TGTGCCAGCAGCGTGGGTCGACTAGCGGGAGAGTATGAGCAGTTCTTC.

The V and J genes are TRBV6-5 and TRBJ2-1, with 7 nucleotides matching TRBD1. The CDR3 has 13 residues. From germline, CDR1 is MNHEY and CDR2 SVGAGI. The V segment lost 8 bases and the J segment 5 bases; nucleotides outside the gene matches: 6. The CDR3 DNA reads TGTGCCAGCGCCGGGACAGAAAACAATGAGCAGTTCTTC. Translation: CASAGTENNEQFF.

This clone occurred once. CDR3 DNA: TGTGCCAGCAGCCTTCAAGGACTTCCAACCTACGAGCAGTACTTC. This codes for CASSLQGLPTYEQYF. V and J are TRBV11-3 and TRBJ2-7; perhaps TRBD2 as D (5 bases). Between the trimmed V and J ends, which lost 5 bases and 2 bases, there was a span of 16 bases. The CDR3 length is 15 residues. From germline, CDR1 is SGHNT and CDR2 YENEEA.

The chain combines TRBV29-1 with TRBJ1-2, with TRBD1 as a possible D gene (5 bases). The CDR3 is made up of 13 amino acids. The germline V and J ends were trimmed by 3 bases and 4 bases, with 12 bases remaining between them. Germline V lookup: CDR1 SQVTM, CDR2 ANQGSEA. The CDR3 bases are TGCAGCGTTGAGCCGGGACTATCCTATGGCTACACCTTC. Amino acids: CSVEPGLSYGYTF.

The chain joins TRBV19 to TRBJ2-4; 13 positions match TRBD2. J gave up 5 bases and V 7 bases, and 2 bases lay outside the gene matches. The germline CDR1 and CDR2 sequences are LNHDA and SQIVND (reference sequence). The CDR3 has 14 residues. This chain's CDR3 is CASTLAGGQNIQYF. DNA of the CDR3: TGTGCCAGTACACTAGCGGGAGGGCAAAACATTCAGTACTTC.

The chain carries TRBV11-1 and TRBJ2-1; D is unclear. The length of the CDR3 is 16 residues. Germline V gene data show CDR1 as SGHAT and CDR2 as FQDESV (reference sequence). The ends were cut back, 3 bases at V and 3 bases at J, with 15 bases in the middle. Here the CDR3 reads CASSFSGLSYYNEQFF. DNA of the CDR3: TGTGCCAGCAGCTTTTCAGGTCTATCCTACTACAATGAGCAGTTCTTC.

The rearrangement uses TRBV5-6 and TRBJ1-6; unclear D gene. V lost 2 bases, J lost 5 bases, and 5 bases lay in between. CDR1 is SGHDT, CDR2 YYEEEE, per germline. This CDR3 is built from 13 residues. The CDR3 region is CASSLADNSPLHF. The CDR3 coding sequence is TGTGCCAGCAGCTTAGCGGATAATTCACCCCTCCACTTT.

The chain joins TRBV28 to TRBJ2-7, with TRBD2 matching 7 bases. The V gene's germline CDR1 is MDHEN and CDR2 SYDVKM. J gave up 1 base and V 5 bases, and 11 bases lay outside the gene matches. This CDR3 has 16 residues. CDR3 region: CASSPPGWRGSYEQYF. In DNA, the CDR3 is TGTGCCAGCAGTCCCCCGGGGTGGCGGGGGTCCTACGAGCAGTACTTC.

This clone occurred a few times. The genes are TRBV11-2 and TRBJ1-5; TRBD1 matches at 7 bases. Germline V gene lookup returns CDR1 SGHAT and CDR2 FQNNGV. V lost 5 bases to trimming and J lost 2 bases; unmatched junction nucleotides: 3. CDR3 size: 14 residues. CDR3 in amino acids: CASSPGTGNQPQHF. In nucleotides, the CDR3 is TGTGCCAGCAGCCCGGGGACAGGCAATCAGCCCCAGCATTTT.

The CDR3 loop is CASSVAPTSTDTQYF. The CDR3 region has the DNA TGTGCCAGCAGCGTAGCCCCCACTAGCACAGATACGCAGTATTTT. The rearrangement uses TRBV9 and TRBJ2-3; D gene unclear. This CDR3 is 15 amino acids long. Germline V lookup: CDR1 SGDLS, CDR2 YYNGEE. V was clipped by 0 bases and J by 0 bases, with 8 bases between them. Complete variable domain (other parts from reference TRBV9 and TRBJ2-3): DSGVTQTPKHLITATGQRVTLRCSPRSGDLSVYWYQQSLDQGLQFLIQYYNGEERAKGNILERFSAQQFPDLHSELNLSSLELGDSALYFCASSVAPTSTDTQYFGPGTRLTVL.

The CDR3 is CASSQTLEPYEQYF. DNA of the CDR3: TGCGCCAGCAGCCAAACTCTAGAACCCTACGAGCAGTACTTC. This chain links TRBV4-1 with TRBJ2-7; D is undetermined. V was clipped by 2 bases and J by 2 bases, with 10 bases between them. CDR1 and CDR2 from the germline V gene are MGHRA and YSYEKL. CDR3 length: 14 residues.

The chain links TRBV13 to TRBJ2-5, with 9 positions matching TRBD2. The end of the DNA is better explained by TRBJ2-7, so the J call may be wrong. Germline V gene sequence: CDR1 PRHDT, CDR2 FYEKMQ (reference sequence). The CDR3 runs to 15 residues. CDR3 DNA: TGTGCCAGCAGCTTAGGTAGCGGGAGCGTCTACGAGCAGTACTTC. It encodes CASSLGSGSVYEQYF.

The chain joins TRBV2 to TRBJ2-2, with a tentative D call TRBD2 (6 bases). The CDR3 totals 14 residues. Germline V lookup: CDR1 SNHLY, CDR2 FYNNEI. V dropped 1 base and J dropped 7 bases, with 10 bases sitting between them. The CDR3 DNA reads as TGTGCCAGCAGTGAAGGCGGGGTGGTCGGGGAGCTGTTTTTT. Translation gives CASSEGGVVGELFF.

This clone has just a few counts. The chain employs TRBV29-1 and TRBJ2-7; possible D gene TRBD2, 5 bases. V was clipped by 7 bases and J by 0 bases, with 13 bases between them. The CDR3 runs to 13 residues. CDR1 is SQVTM and CDR2 is ANQGSEA in the germline V gene. The CDR3 loop reads CSASEGNSYEQYF. As DNA, the CDR3 is TGCAGCGCCTCCGAGGGAAACTCCTACGAGCAGTACTTC.

Comment on this clone: One end of the junction varies from germline; a read error may be responsible. The chain recombines TRBV18 with TRBJ2-3; 7 positions agree with TRBD2. Germline CDR1 KGHSH, CDR2 LQKENI. This CDR3 has 16 amino acids. CDR3 protein: CASSPPLGGSTDTQYF. In DNA, the CDR3 is TGTGCCAGCTCACCCCCTCTGGGGGGGAGCACTGATACGCAGTATTTT.

CDR3 loop: CASRRPGRNQPQHF. The CDR3 DNA is TGTGCCAGCAGAAGACCGGGGAGGAATCAGCCCCAGCATTTT. This chain links TRBV6-6 with TRBJ1-5; D remains unclear. The CDR3 is made up of 14 amino acids. Trimming took off 6 bases at V and 4 bases at J, with 13 bases between the two ends. Germline V CDR1 and CDR2: MNHNY, SVGAGI (reference sequence).

This sequence joins TRBV27 and TRBJ2-3, with TRBD1 matching 7 bases. V gave up 0 bases and J gave up 3 bases; unmatched junction bases: 12. CDR3 length: 18 residues. The V gene's germline CDR1 is MNHEY and CDR2 SMNVEV (reference sequence). CDR3 sequence (DNA): TGTGCCAGCAGTTTATCGATTTACTCGGGGACAGAGACAGATACGCAGTATTTT. Protein product: CASSLSIYSGTETDTQYF.

To note about this clone: A read error is possible here, since a much larger clone lies one base away. CDR3 loop: CASSQGGYEQYF. The CDR3 DNA follows: TGTGCCAGCAGCCAGGGGGGCTACGAGCAGTACTTC. The chain combines TRBV2 with TRBJ2-7, with D perhaps matching TRBD1 (7 bases). This CDR3 has 12 amino acids. The V end was cut by 6 bases, the J end by 3 bases, with 9 bases between. CDR1 and CDR2 from the germline V gene are SNHLY and FYNNEI.

V is TRBV11-3 and J is TRBJ2-1; 7 positions match TRBD1. The J segment lost 4 bases and the V segment lost 5 bases, leaving 11 bases of the junction unmatched. The CDR3 runs to 16 residues. Germline assignment: CDR1 SGHNT and CDR2 YENEEA. CDR3 sequence (DNA): TGTGCCAGCAGCGTCCTTACAGGGGCATATTACAATGAGCAGTTCTTC. Translating gives CASSVLTGAYYNEQFF.

This chain connects TRBV28 to TRBJ2-3; tentatively, D is TRBD1 (6 bases). V lost 6 bases, J lost 0 bases, and 16 bases lay in between. This CDR3 contains 16 residues. Germline lookup yields CDR1 MDHEN and CDR2 SYDVKM. For the CDR3, the DNA is TGTGCCAGCAGAATTCAGGGGATTAGGAGCACAGATACGCAGTATTTT. Protein sequence: CASRIQGIRSTDTQYF.

This chain connects TRBV5-1 to TRBJ2-3, with 10 positions matching TRBD2. The V gene end was trimmed by 6 bases and the J gene end by 0 bases; junction bases not matched to a gene: 7. The V gene's germline CDR1 is SGHRS and CDR2 YFSETQ. This CDR3 spans 16 amino acids. The CDR3 DNA reads TGCGCCAGCAAGGCTAGCGGGAGTACCAGCACAGATACGCAGTATTTT. Translating gives CASKASGSTSTDTQYF.